Only a few counts were recorded for the clone carrying this T cell receptor (beta chain). The target antigen is unknown. Built from TCR beta cDNA, the libraries had unique molecular identifiers in them. Researchers reported 400,000 to 550,000 cDNA molecules coming from about 0.98 to 11 million T cells. MiXCR was run by TCRdb on the PCR reads, yielding one entry per CDR3 protein. The sample holds about 800,000 distinct CDR3 sequences; 25% to 30% are singletons and the top ten take around 0.6%. CDR1 DFQATT and CDR2 SNEGSKA come from the germline V gene (reference sequence). V lost 5 bases and J lost 8, with 16 bases in between. This CDR3 has 14 residues. This entry comes from a study of post-analysis software for immune sequencing data. The overall study: Included courses were relapsing-remitting and secondary progressive multiple sclerosis; progressive-relapsing multiple sclerosis was also included.

Study-level results: Comparison of patients with controls showed four or five TRBV segments more frequent in patients, TRBV5-6, TRBV5-1 and TRBV20-1 among them. By F measure, samples from a shared preparation batch strongly co-clustered. Significantly lower normalized Chao1 diversity was seen in multiple sclerosis patients than in controls.

Source material: blood. The receptor was derived from a girl aged 10-17 years with multiple sclerosis. V is TRBV20-1 and J is TRBJ1-6; TRBD1 might be the D (5 bases). The CDR3 is CSAGGGTGDSPLHF. The DNA for the CDR3 is TGCAGTGCTGGGGGGGGTACGGGAGATTCACCCCTCCACTTT.